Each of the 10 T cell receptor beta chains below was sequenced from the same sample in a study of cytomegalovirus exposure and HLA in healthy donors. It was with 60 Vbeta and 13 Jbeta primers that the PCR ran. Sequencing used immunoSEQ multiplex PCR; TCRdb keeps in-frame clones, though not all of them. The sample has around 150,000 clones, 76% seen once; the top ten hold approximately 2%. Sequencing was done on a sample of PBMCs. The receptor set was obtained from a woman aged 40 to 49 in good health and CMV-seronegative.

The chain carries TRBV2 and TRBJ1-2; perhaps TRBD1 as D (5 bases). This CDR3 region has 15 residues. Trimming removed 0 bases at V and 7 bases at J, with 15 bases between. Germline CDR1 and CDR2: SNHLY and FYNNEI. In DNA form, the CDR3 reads TGTGCCAGCAGTGAAGCATCAGGGATCCTCAGTGGCTACACCTTC. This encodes CASSEASGILSGYTF.

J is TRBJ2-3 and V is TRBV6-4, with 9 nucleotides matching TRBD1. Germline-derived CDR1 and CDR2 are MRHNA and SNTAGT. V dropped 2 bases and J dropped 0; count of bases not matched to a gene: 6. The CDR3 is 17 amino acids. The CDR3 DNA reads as TGTGCCAGCAGTGACGGGAGACAGGGGGGTAGCACAGATACGCAGTATTTT. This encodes CASSDGRQGGSTDTQYF.

CDR3 amino acids: CATRGTGSFGNTIYF. The DNA of the CDR3 is TGTGCCACCAGGGGGACAGGGAGCTTTGGAAACACCATATATTTT. The V call is TRBV15, the J call TRBJ1-3; 9 bases are shared with TRBD1. Germline V gives CDR1 LNHNV, CDR2 YYDKDF (reference sequence). CDR3 length: 15 amino acids. The junction had 6 bases not matched to a gene; V was cut back by 6 bases and J by 3 bases.

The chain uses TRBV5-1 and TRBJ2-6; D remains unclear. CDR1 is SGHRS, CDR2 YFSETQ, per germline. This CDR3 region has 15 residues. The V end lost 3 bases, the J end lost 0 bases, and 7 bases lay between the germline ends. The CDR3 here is CASSSPISGANVLTF. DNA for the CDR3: TGCGCCAGCAGCTCCCCTATCTCTGGGGCCAACGTCCTGACTTTC.

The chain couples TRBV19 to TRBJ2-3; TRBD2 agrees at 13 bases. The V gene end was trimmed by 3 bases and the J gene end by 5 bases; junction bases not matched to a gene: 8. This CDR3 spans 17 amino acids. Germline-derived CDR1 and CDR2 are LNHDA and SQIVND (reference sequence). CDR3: CASSMDGTSGVGDTQYF. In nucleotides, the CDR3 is TGTGCCAGTAGTATGGACGGGACTAGCGGGGTCGGAGATACGCAGTATTTT.

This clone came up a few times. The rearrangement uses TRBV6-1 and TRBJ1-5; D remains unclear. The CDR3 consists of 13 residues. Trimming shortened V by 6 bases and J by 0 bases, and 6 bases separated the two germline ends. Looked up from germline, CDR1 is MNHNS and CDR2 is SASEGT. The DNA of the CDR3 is TGTGCCAGCAGCGTATATAGCAATCAGCCCCAGCATTTT. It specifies CASSVYSNQPQHF.

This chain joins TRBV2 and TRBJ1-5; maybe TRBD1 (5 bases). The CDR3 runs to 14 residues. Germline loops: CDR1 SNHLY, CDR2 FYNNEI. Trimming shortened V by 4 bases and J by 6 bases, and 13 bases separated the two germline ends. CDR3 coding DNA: TGTGCCAGCAGTGGGACACCGACAAGTCAGCCCCAGCATTTT. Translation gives CASSGTPTSQPQHF. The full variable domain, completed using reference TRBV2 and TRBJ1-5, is EPEVTQTPSHQVTQMGQEVILRCVPISNHLYFYWYRQILGQKVEFLVSFYNNEISEKSEIFDDQFSVERPDGSNFTLKIRSTKLEDSAMYFCASSGTPTSQPQHFGDGTRLSIL.

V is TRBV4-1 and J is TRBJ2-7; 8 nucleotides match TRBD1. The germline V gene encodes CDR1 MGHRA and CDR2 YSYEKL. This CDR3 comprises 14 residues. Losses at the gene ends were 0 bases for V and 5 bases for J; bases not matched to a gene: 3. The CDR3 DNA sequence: TGCGCCAGCAGCCAAGACAGGGGGCTTGACGAGCAGTACTTC. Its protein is CASSQDRGLDEQYF.

CDR3 region: CASSESGRASTYGYTF. DNA of the CDR3: TGCGCCAGCAGTGAGTCGGGCAGGGCCTCGACCTATGGCTACACCTTC. The V and J genes are TRBV10-2 and TRBJ1-2, with D perhaps matching TRBD1 (5 bases). Germline loops: CDR1 WSHSY, CDR2 SAAADI. V was clipped by 0 bases and J by 4 bases, with 15 bases between them. CDR3 length equals 16 residues.

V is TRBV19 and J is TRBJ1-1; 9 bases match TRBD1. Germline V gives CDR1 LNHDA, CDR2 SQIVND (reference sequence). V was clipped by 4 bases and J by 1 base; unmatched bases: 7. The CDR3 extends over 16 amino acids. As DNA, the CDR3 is TGTGCCAGTAGTACCTTGACAGGGGGGACGAACACTGAAGCTTTCTTT. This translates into CASSTLTGGTNTEAFF.